This T cell receptor beta chain is from a study of technical replicates of blood from four donors. Here immunoSEQ multiplex PCR was the method, and the copy in TCRdb shows in-frame clones only, minus some. The sample carries about 83,000 clones, 92% recorded once. V was clipped by 6 bases and J by 9 bases; unmatched bases: 7. CDR1 MNHEY and CDR2 SVGAGI come from the germline V gene. CDR3 length: 15 amino acids. The sequence was obtained from a human donor in good health. The chain links TRBV6-5 to TRBJ2-2; 13 bases map to TRBD2. Sequencing input: T cells isolated from PBMCs. CDR3 residues: CASSQGLAGSWELFF. CDR3 DNA: TGTGCCAGCAGCCAGGGACTAGCGGGATCTTGGGAGCTGTTTTTT.